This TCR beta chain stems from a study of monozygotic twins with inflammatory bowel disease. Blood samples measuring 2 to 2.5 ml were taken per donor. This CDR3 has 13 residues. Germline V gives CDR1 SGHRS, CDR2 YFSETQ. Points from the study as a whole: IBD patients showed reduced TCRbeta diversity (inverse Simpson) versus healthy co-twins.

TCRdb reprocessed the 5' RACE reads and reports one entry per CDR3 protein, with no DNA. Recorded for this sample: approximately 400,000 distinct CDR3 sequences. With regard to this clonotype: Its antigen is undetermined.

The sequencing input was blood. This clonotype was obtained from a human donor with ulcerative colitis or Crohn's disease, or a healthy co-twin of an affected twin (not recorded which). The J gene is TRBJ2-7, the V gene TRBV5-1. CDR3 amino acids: CASRTERRYEQYF.